This TCR beta chain was identified in a study of shared T cell receptors in the human thymus. Data came from immunoSEQ multiplex PCR; TCRdb stores just in-frame clones and leaves some out. The repertoire consists of roughly 660,000 clones, with 70% to 90% occurring once and the leading ten covering around 0.0099%. Trimming stripped 2 bases from V and 0 bases from J, with 11 bases between. There are 15 residues in the CDR3. Germline lookup yields CDR1 GTSNPN and CDR2 SVGIG (reference sequence). These sequences were also reported in another study, on human thymus T cells. That investigation notes: The sample donors, healthy Finnish infants, were having corrective surgery for congenital heart defects. Thymus pieces cut out during corrective heart surgery were the tissue that was used. Unrelated individuals were reported by related research to share highly overlapping thymic repertoires.

This clonotype originated in a boy younger than two with a congenital heart defect. This sequence joins TRBV30 and TRBJ2-4, with TRBD2 as a possible D gene (6 bases). Sequences were obtained from thymocytes. The CDR3 sequence is CAWSRAAGAKNIQYF. The CDR3 region has the DNA TGTGCCTGGAGTCGGGCAGCGGGAGCCAAAAACATTCAGTACTTC.